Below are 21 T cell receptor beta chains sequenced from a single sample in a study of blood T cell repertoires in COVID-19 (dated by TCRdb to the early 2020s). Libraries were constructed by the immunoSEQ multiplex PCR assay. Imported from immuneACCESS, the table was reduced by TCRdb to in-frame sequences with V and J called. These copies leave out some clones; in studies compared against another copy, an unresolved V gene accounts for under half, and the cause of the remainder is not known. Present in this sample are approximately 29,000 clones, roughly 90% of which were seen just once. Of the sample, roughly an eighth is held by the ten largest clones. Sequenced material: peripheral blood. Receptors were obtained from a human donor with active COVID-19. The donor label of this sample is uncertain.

The CDR3 DNA reads as TGTGCCAGCAGTGAAGAGGGGGACCCCCGAGACCAAGAGACCCAGTACTTC. Its protein is CASSEEGDPRDQETQYF. The V call is TRBV6-1, the J call TRBJ2-5; maybe TRBD1 (6 bases). CDR1 is MNHNS, CDR2 SASEGT, per germline. This CDR3 spans 17 amino acids. Trimming took 1 base from V and 0 from J, leaving 15 bases between them.

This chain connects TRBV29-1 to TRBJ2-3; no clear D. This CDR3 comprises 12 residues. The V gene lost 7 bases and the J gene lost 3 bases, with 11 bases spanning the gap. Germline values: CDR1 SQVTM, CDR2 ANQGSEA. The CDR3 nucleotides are TGCAGCGCTGATTTCATTACAGATACGCAGTATTTT. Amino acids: CSADFITDTQYF.

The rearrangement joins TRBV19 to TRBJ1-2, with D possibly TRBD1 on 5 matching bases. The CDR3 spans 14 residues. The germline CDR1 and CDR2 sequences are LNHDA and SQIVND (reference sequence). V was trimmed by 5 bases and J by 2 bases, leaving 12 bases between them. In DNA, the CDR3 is TGTGCCAGTAGTCTGCAGGGTGTAAACTATGGCTACACCTTC. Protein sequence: CASSLQGVNYGYTF.

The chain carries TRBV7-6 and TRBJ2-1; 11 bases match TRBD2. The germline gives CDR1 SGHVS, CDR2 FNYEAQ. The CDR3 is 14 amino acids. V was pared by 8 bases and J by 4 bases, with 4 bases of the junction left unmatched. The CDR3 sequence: CASGLAGNYNEQFF. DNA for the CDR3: TGTGCCAGCGGACTAGCGGGTAATTACAATGAGCAGTTCTTC.

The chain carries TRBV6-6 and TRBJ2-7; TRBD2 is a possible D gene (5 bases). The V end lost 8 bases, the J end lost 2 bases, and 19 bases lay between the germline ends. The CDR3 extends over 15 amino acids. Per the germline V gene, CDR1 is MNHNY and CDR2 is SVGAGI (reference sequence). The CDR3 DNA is TGTGCCAGCCGGAAAGACCTACCGGGGACCTACGAGCAGTACTTC. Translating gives CASRKDLPGTYEQYF.

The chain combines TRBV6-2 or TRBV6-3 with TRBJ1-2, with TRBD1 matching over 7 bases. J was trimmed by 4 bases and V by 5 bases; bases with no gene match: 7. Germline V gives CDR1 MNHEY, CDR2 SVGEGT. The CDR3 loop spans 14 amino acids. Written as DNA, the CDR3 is TGTGCCAGCAGTCGAGACAGGGCGGCCTATGGCTACACCTTC. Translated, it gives CASSRDRAAYGYTF.

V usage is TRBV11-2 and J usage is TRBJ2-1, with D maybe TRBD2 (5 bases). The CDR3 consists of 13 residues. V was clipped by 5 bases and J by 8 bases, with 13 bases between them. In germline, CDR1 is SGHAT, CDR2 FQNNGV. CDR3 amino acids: CASSLRLEDEQFF. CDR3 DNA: TGTGCCAGCAGCCTTAGGTTGGAGGATGAGCAGTTCTTC.

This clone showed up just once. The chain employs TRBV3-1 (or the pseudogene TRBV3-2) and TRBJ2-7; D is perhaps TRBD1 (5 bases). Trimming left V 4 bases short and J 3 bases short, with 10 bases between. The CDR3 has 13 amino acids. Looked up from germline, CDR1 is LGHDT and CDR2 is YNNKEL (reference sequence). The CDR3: CASSRQKSYEQYF. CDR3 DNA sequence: TGTGCCAGCAGCCGACAGAAAAGCTACGAGCAGTACTTC.

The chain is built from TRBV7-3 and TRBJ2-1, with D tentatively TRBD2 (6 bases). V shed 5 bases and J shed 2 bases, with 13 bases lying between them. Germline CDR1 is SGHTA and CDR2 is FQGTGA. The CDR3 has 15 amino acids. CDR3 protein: CASSPYPGAYNEQFF. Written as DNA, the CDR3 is TGTGCCAGCAGCCCTTATCCGGGGGCCTACAATGAGCAGTTCTTC.

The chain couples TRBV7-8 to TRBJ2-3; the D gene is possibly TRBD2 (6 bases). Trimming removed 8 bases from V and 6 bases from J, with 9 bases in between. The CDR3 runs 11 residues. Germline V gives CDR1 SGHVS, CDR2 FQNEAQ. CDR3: CASGLWDTQYF. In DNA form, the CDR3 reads TGTGCCAGCGGACTATGGGATACGCAGTATTTT.

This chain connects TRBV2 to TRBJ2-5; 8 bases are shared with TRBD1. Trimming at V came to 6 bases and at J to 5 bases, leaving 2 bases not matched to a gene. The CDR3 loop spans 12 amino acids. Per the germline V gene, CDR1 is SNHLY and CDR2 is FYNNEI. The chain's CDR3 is CASRDRAETQYF. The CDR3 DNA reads TGTGCCAGCAGGGACAGGGCGGAGACCCAGTACTTC.

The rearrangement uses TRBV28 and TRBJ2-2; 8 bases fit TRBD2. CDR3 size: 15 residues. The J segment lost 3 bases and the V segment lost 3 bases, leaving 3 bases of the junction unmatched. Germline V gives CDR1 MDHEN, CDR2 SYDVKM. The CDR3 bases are TGTGCCAGCAGTTTGGCGGGGGGATACACCGGGGAGCTGTTTTTT. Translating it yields CASSLAGGYTGELFF.

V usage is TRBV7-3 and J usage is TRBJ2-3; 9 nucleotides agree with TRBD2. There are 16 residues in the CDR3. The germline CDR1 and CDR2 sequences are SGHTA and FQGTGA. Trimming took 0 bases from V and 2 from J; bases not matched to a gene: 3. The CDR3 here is CASSLTGGGATDTQYF. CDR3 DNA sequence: TGTGCCAGCAGCTTAACGGGCGGGGGGGCCACAGATACGCAGTATTTT.

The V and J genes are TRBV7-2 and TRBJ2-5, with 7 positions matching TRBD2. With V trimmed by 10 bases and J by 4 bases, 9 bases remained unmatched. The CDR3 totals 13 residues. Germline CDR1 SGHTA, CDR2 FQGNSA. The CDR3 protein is CATARGFSETQYF. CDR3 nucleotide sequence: TGTGCCACGGCGCGGGGGTTCTCAGAGACCCAGTACTTC. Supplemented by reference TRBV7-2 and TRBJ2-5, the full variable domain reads GAGVSQSPSNKVTEKGKDVELRCDPISGHTALYWYRQSLGQGLEFLIYFQGNSAPDKSGLPSDRFSAERTGGSVSTLTIQRTQQEDSAVYLCATARGFSETQYFGPGTRLLVL.

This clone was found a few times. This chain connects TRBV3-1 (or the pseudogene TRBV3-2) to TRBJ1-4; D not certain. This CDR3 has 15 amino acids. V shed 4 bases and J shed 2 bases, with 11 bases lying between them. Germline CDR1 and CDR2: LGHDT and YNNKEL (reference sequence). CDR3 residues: CASSLRGRTNEKLFF. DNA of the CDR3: TGTGCCAGCAGCCTCAGAGGGAGGACTAATGAAAAACTGTTTTTT.

CDR3 loop: CASSQPVGGEAFF. In nucleotides, the CDR3 is TGCGCCAGCAGCCAGCCCGTCGGGGGGGAAGCTTTCTTT. The chain has TRBV4-3 and TRBJ1-1, with a tentative D call TRBD1 (5 bases). The germline gives CDR1 LGHNA, CDR2 YSLEER. V gave up 3 bases and J gave up 8 bases, with 13 bases separating them. The CDR3 sequence is 13 residues long.

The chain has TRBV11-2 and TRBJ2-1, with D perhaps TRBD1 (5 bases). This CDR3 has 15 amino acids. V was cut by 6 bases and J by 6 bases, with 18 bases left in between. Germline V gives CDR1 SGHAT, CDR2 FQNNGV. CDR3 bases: TGTGCCAGCAGGGATCAGGGTTATCTCGTCAATGAGCAGTTCTTC. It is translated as CASRDQGYLVNEQFF.

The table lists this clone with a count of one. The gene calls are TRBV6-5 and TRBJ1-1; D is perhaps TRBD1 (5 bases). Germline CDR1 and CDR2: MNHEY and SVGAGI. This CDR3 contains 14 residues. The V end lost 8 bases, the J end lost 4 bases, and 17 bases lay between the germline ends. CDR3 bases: TGTGCCAGCGTTGTGGGCTCAAGGGGCACTGAAGCTTTCTTT. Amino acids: CASVVGSRGTEAFF.

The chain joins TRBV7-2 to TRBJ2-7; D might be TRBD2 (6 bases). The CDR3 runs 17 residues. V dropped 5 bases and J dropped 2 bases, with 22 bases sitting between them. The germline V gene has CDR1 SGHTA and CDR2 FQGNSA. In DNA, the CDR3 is TGTGCCAGCAGCACAACCCGGGGGAAAGGGTTTACCTACGAGCAGTACTTC. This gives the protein CASSTTRGKGFTYEQYF. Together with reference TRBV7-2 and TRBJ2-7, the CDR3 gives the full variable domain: GAGVSQSPSNKVTEKGKDVELRCDPISGHTALYWYRQSLGQGLEFLIYFQGNSAPDKSGLPSDRFSAERTGGSVSTLTIQRTQQEDSAVYLCASSTTRGKGFTYEQYFGPGTRLTVT.

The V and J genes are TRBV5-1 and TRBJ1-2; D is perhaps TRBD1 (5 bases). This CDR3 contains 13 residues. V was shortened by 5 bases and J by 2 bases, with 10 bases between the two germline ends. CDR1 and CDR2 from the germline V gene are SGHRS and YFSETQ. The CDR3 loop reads CASSGSGNYGYTF. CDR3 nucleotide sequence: TGCGCCAGCAGTGGTTCAGGGAACTATGGCTACACCTTC.

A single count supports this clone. Written as DNA, the CDR3 is TGTGCCAGCAGCTTACAGAACATCAATTCACCCCTCCACTTT. Protein product: CASSLQNINSPLHF. The genes are TRBV7-9 and TRBJ1-6; D remains unclear. The V gene's germline CDR1 is SEHNR and CDR2 FQNEAQ (reference sequence). Trimming shortened V by 2 bases and J by 7 bases, and 9 bases separated the two germline ends. The CDR3 has 14 residues.